These T cell receptor beta chains were read from a single sample in a study of human T cells and chemical hapten exposure. TCRdb itself ran the RACE reads through MiXCR, one entry per CDR3 protein. The top ten clones hold around 2.3% of a sample with fewer than 500,000 distinct CDR3 sequences, approximately 5.1% of them seen once. The sample was whole blood, taken in connection with sensitization to the hapten diphenylcyclopropenone (DPC). All receptors derive from a woman aged 50 to 60 with alopecia areata. Some clones in this sample may be carry-over from other donors' samples. The CDR3 runs from the conserved cysteine through the conserved F or W. Each record gives: V gene, J gene, D gene, clone size, CDR3 DNA, CDR3 protein. D genes are given only for firm matches. Clone sizes are given selectively: once, few, many, or a class where the clone is expanded.

V gene: TRBV10-3; J gene: TRBJ2-2; D gene: -; clone size: many; CDR3 DNA: TGTGCCATCACCATGGACGGGAACACCGGGGAGCTGTTTTTT; CDR3 protein: CAITMDGNTGELFF
V gene: TRBV5-4; J gene: TRBJ1-1; D gene: TRBD1; clone size: many; CDR3 DNA: TGTGCCACCGTATTATTACAGGGGGCCATGAACACTGAAGCTTTCTTT; CDR3 protein: CATVLLQGAMNTEAFF
V gene: TRBV20-1; J gene: TRBJ2-1; D gene: TRBD2; clone size: many; CDR3 DNA: TGCAGTGCTAGAGATCCTCCGGGAGGGCATGGTGAGCAGTTCTTC; CDR3 protein: CSARDPPGGHGEQFF
V gene: TRBV2; J gene: TRBJ2-5; D gene: -; clone size: many; CDR3 DNA: TGTGCCAGCAGTGATTGGGAGACCCAGTACTTC; CDR3 protein: CASSDWETQYF
V gene: TRBV28; J gene: TRBJ1-4; D gene: -; clone size: many; CDR3 DNA: TGTGCCAGCAGTTATGGGAATAATGAAAAACTGTTTTTT; CDR3 protein: CASSYGNNEKLFF
V gene: TRBV3-1; J gene: TRBJ1-1; D gene: -; clone size: many; CDR3 DNA: TGTGCCAGCAGCCAAGTGGAAGGGTTAAGTGAAGCTTTCTTT; CDR3 protein: CASSQVEGLSEAFF
V gene: TRBV6-6; J gene: TRBJ2-7; D gene: -; clone size: -; CDR3 DNA: TGTGCCAGCAGTTCCTTGACGGATTCCTACGAGCAGTACTTC; CDR3 protein: CASSSLTDSYEQYF
V gene: TRBV6-1; J gene: TRBJ1-1; D gene: -; clone size: many; CDR3 DNA: TGTGCCAGCAGTGTAGAAGCCCGGGCAGCCGGCGGCACTGAAGCTTTCTTT; CDR3 protein: CASSVEARAAGGTEAFF
V gene: TRBV5-6; J gene: TRBJ1-4; D gene: -; clone size: many; CDR3 DNA: TGTGCCAGCAGCTTCGAACACCTCAATGAAAAACTGTTTTTT; CDR3 protein: CASSFEHLNEKLFF
V gene: TRBV30; J gene: TRBJ1-3; D gene: -; clone size: once; CDR3 DNA: TGTGCCTGGAGTGTAGGTCGGAACACCATATATTTT; CDR3 protein: CAWSVGRNTIYF
V gene: TRBV28; J gene: TRBJ2-1; D gene: TRBD2; clone size: -; CDR3 DNA: TGTGCCAGCAGTACCACGGGGCGGGAGTCCTACAATGAGCAGTTCTTC; CDR3 protein: CASSTTGRESYNEQFF
V gene: TRBV20-1; J gene: TRBJ1-2; D gene: -; clone size: -; CDR3 DNA: TGCAGTGCCTCTGCGGCCAACTATGGCTACACCTTC; CDR3 protein: CSASAANYGYTF
V gene: TRBV10-3; J gene: TRBJ2-7; D gene: -; clone size: many; CDR3 DNA: TGTGCCATCAGTGAACGAGACCCCGACGAGCAGTACTTC; CDR3 protein: CAISERDPDEQYF
V gene: TRBV6-6; J gene: TRBJ2-7; D gene: TRBD2; clone size: few; CDR3 DNA: TGTGCCAGCAGTCCCGCAAGACTAGCGTGGACCTACGAGCAGTACTTC; CDR3 protein: CASSPARLAWTYEQYF
V gene: TRBV5-6; J gene: TRBJ1-1; D gene: TRBD1; clone size: few; CDR3 DNA: TGTGCCAGCAGCTTCTGGCAGGGGGTCACTGAAGCTTTCTTT; CDR3 protein: CASSFWQGVTEAFF
V gene: TRBV6-2/TRBV6-3; J gene: TRBJ2-7; D gene: TRBD1; clone size: few; CDR3 DNA: TGTGCCAGCAGGATGGACAGGGTGAAGTACTTC; CDR3 protein: CASRMDRVKYF
V gene: TRBV6-5; J gene: TRBJ1-2; D gene: -; clone size: few; CDR3 DNA: TGTGCCAGCAGTTACTCACCCTTATCCCCCTATGGCTACACCTTC; CDR3 protein: CASSYSPLSPYGYTF
V gene: TRBV5-1; J gene: TRBJ1-2; D gene: TRBD1; clone size: many; CDR3 DNA: TGCGCCAGCAGCACGGGACAGTCAAGCATTAACTATGGCTACACCTTC; CDR3 protein: CASSTGQSSINYGYTF
V gene: TRBV7-2; J gene: TRBJ2-7; D gene: -; clone size: many; CDR3 DNA: TGTGCCAGCAGCTCCCGCCAAAACTACGAGCAGTACTTC; CDR3 protein: CASSSRQNYEQYF
V gene: TRBV14; J gene: TRBJ2-1; D gene: -; clone size: -; CDR3 DNA: TGTGCCAGCTACCCGGGCAAGGGGTCCTACAATGAGCAGTTCTTC; CDR3 protein: CASYPGKGSYNEQFF
V gene: TRBV7-6; J gene: TRBJ2-5; D gene: -; clone size: many; CDR3 DNA: TGTGCCAGCACTCCGTGGGAAGGCGGGACCCAGTACTTC; CDR3 protein: CASTPWEGGTQYF
V gene: TRBV7-8; J gene: TRBJ2-3; D gene: TRBD2; clone size: many; CDR3 DNA: TGTGCCAGCCGTCACGGGGGGGCTAGCACAGATACGCAGTATTTT; CDR3 protein: CASRHGGASTDTQYF
V gene: TRBV9; J gene: TRBJ1-2; D gene: TRBD1; clone size: few; CDR3 DNA: TGTGCCAGCGGACGGACAGGAGACTTCTATGGCTACACCTTC; CDR3 protein: CASGRTGDFYGYTF
V gene: TRBV5-5; J gene: TRBJ2-2; D gene: -; clone size: -; CDR3 DNA: TGTGCCAGCAGCTTGTATATAGAGGAGACCGGGGAGCTGTTTTTT; CDR3 protein: CASSLYIEETGELFF
V gene: TRBV6-5; J gene: TRBJ2-2; D gene: -; clone size: few; CDR3 DNA: TGTGCCAGCAGTTCCCCTACGTCGTCACCCGGGGAGCTGTTTTTT; CDR3 protein: CASSSPTSSPGELFF
V gene: TRBV27; J gene: TRBJ1-1; D gene: -; clone size: many; CDR3 DNA: TGTGCCAGCAGCCCGGGGGCAGGGACTGAAGCTTTCTTT; CDR3 protein: CASSPGAGTEAFF
V gene: TRBV6-2/TRBV6-3; J gene: TRBJ2-2; D gene: TRBD2; clone size: many; CDR3 DNA: TGTGCCAGCGGAAGCGGGAGCTACACCGGGGAGCTGTTTTTT; CDR3 protein: CASGSGSYTGELFF
V gene: TRBV5-1; J gene: TRBJ1-1; D gene: TRBD1; clone size: many; CDR3 DNA: TGCGCCAGCAGTGTAACCGGGACAGGGTCTGAAGCTTTCTTT; CDR3 protein: CASSVTGTGSEAFF
V gene: TRBV11-2; J gene: TRBJ2-7; D gene: TRBD2; clone size: few; CDR3 DNA: TGTGCCAGCAGCTTAGTGGGACTAGCATATTTC; CDR3 protein: CASSLVGLAYF
V gene: TRBV12-3/TRBV12-4; J gene: TRBJ2-3; D gene: TRBD2; clone size: many; CDR3 DNA: TGTGCCAGCAGTTCTAGCGGGGGGGCGACGCAGTATTTT; CDR3 protein: CASSSSGGATQYF
V gene: TRBV18; J gene: TRBJ2-3; D gene: TRBD2; clone size: many; CDR3 DNA: TGTGCCAGCTCACCCCCACTAGCGGGGGTCACAGATACGCAGTATTTT; CDR3 protein: CASSPPLAGVTDTQYF
V gene: TRBV7-2; J gene: TRBJ2-3; D gene: -; clone size: -; CDR3 DNA: TGTGCCAGCAGCCCCCCCAATCGGGGGCGGGTAGATACGCAGTATTTT; CDR3 protein: CASSPPNRGRVDTQYF
V gene: TRBV4-1; J gene: TRBJ2-4; D gene: -; clone size: many; CDR3 DNA: TGCGCCAGCAGCCGGGCAGGTGGCACAGGGGCCAAAAACATTCAGTACTTC; CDR3 protein: CASSRAGGTGAKNIQYF
V gene: TRBV7-9; J gene: TRBJ1-3; D gene: -; clone size: -; CDR3 DNA: TGTGCCAGCAGCCCCAAGGGAAGGGGAAACACCATATATTTT; CDR3 protein: CASSPKGRGNTIYF
V gene: TRBV30; J gene: TRBJ2-2; D gene: TRBD1; clone size: many; CDR3 DNA: TGTGCCTGGAGATCACAGGGGACGGCCGGGGAGCTGTTTTTT; CDR3 protein: CAWRSQGTAGELFF
V gene: TRBV2; J gene: TRBJ1-4; D gene: TRBD1; clone size: many; CDR3 DNA: TGTGCCAGCAGTGTTGTTAGACAGGGAGGCGAAAAACTGTTTTTT; CDR3 protein: CASSVVRQGGEKLFF
V gene: TRBV7-2; J gene: TRBJ2-3; D gene: -; clone size: many; CDR3 DNA: TGTGCCAGCAGCTTAGTAGACACAGATACGCAGTATTTT; CDR3 protein: CASSLVDTDTQYF
V gene: TRBV7-2; J gene: TRBJ2-4; D gene: TRBD2; clone size: few; CDR3 DNA: TGTGCCAGCAGCTTACCCCCCCGGACTAGCGCATCCCCGGCTAAAAACATTCAGTACTTC; CDR3 protein: CASSLPPRTSASPAKNIQYF
V gene: TRBV5-1; J gene: TRBJ2-5; D gene: -; clone size: few; CDR3 DNA: TGCGCCAGCAGCTTGGCCCAGGGGACGGAGACCCAGTACTTC; CDR3 protein: CASSLAQGTETQYF
V gene: TRBV28; J gene: TRBJ2-3; D gene: -; clone size: many; CDR3 DNA: TGTGCCAGCAGTTCGCCTCTGGACATTGCTAGCACAGATACGCAGTATTTT; CDR3 protein: CASSSPLDIASTDTQYF
V gene: TRBV3-1; J gene: TRBJ2-3; D gene: TRBD2; clone size: few; CDR3 DNA: TGTGCCAGCAGCCAAGACGCGGGGGGAGGGGCAGATACGCAGTATTTT; CDR3 protein: CASSQDAGGGADTQYF
V gene: TRBV20-1; J gene: TRBJ1-2; D gene: -; clone size: -; CDR3 DNA: TGCAGTGCTAGAGCAGTTAACTATGGCTACACCTTC; CDR3 protein: CSARAVNYGYTF
V gene: TRBV28; J gene: TRBJ1-1; D gene: -; clone size: few; CDR3 DNA: TGTGCCAGCAGCAAATACACTGAAGCTTTCTTT; CDR3 protein: CASSKYTEAFF